The source of this T cell receptor beta chain is a study of cytomegalovirus exposure and HLA in healthy donors. Whole-study results and caveats: According to reports, the classifier identified cytomegalovirus status with high specificity and sensitivity.

A remark on this clone: No antigen is known for it. A read error may account for a junction end that differs from germline. The sample carries other DNA sequences with the same CDR3.

Samples came from healthy bone marrow donors. Donors showed nominal health when sampled, although they likely had unrecorded immune exposures. The CDR3 is 16 residues long. CDR1 is LGHNA and CDR2 is YNFKEQ in the germline V gene. Use of 60 Vbeta and 13 Jbeta primers characterized the PCR. Libraries were prepared by immunoSEQ multiplex PCR; TCRdb keeps only in-frame clonotypes and omits some of them. The sample has about 180,000 clones, around 80% seen once. Sequenced sample: PBMCs. V is TRBV4-2 and J is TRBJ2-1; 14 positions agree with TRBD2. This TCR was recovered from a woman between 45 and 65 years old in good health and CMV-seronegative. CDR3 region: CASSPRLAGGDNEQFF. The CDR3 DNA reads as TGTGCCAGCAGCCCGAGACTAGCGGGAGGGGACAACGAGCAGTTCTTC.